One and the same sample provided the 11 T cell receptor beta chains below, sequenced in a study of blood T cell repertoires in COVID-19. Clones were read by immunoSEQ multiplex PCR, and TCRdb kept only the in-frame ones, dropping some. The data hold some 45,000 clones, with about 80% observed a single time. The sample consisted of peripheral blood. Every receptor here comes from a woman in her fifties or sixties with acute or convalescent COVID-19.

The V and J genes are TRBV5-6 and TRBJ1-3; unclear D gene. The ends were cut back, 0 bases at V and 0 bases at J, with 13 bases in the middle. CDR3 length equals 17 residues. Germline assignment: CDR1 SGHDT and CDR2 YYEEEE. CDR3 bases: TGTGCCAGCAGCTTGGGGGCGGACGGGAGCTCTGGAAACACCATATATTTT. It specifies CASSLGADGSSGNTIYF.

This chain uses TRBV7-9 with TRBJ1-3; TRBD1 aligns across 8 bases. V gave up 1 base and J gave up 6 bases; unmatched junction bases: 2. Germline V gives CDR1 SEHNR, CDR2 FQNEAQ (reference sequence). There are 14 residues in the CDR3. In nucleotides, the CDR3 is TGTGCCAGCAGCTTAGGACAGGGGCAAAACACCATATATTTT. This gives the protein CASSLGQGQNTIYF.

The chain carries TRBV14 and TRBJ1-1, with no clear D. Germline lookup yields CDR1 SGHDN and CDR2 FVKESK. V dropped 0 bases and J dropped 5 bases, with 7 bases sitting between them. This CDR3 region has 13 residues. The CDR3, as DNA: TGTGCCAGCAGCCAAGAGGCCGTGACTGAAGCTTTCTTT. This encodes CASSQEAVTEAFF. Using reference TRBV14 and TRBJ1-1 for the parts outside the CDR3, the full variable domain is EAGVTQFPSHSVIEKGQTVTLRCDPISGHDNLYWYRRVMGKEIKFLLHFVKESKQDESGMPNNRFLAERTGGTYSTLKVQPAELEDSGVYFCASSQEAVTEAFFGQGTRLTVV.

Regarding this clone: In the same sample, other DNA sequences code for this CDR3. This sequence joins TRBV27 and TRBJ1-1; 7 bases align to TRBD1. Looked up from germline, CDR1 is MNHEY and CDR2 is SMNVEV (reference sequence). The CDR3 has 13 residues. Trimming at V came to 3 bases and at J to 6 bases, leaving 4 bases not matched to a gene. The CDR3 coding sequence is TGTGCCAGCAGTTTTCGACAGGGCGCTGAAGCTTTCTTT. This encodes CASSFRQGAEAFF.

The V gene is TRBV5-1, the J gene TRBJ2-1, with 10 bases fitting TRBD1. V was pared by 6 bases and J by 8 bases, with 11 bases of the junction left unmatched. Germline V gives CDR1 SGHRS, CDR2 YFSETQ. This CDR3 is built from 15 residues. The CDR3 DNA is TGCGCCAGCAAACAAGACAGGGGGCTTATCGATGAGCAGTTCTTC. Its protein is CASKQDRGLIDEQFF.

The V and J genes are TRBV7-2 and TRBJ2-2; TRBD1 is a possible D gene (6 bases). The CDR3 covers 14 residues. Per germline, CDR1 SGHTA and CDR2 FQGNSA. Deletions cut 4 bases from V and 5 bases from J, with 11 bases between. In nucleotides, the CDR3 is TGTGCCAGCAGCTCCACACAGGGAACCGGGGAGCTGTTTTTT. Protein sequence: CASSSTQGTGELFF.

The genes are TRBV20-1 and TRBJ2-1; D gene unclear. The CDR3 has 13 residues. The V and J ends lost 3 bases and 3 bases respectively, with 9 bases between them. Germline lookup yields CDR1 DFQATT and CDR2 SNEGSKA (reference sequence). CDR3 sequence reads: CSASLRNYNEQFF. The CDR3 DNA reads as TGCAGTGCTAGTTTGCGGAACTACAATGAGCAGTTCTTC.

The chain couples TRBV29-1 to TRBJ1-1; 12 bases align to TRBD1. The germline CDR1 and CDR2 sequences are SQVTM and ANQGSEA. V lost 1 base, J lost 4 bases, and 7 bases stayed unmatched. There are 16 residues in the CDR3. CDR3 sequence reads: CSVEASGTGGSTEAFF. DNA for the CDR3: TGCAGCGTTGAAGCTTCCGGGACAGGGGGCTCCACTGAAGCTTTCTTT.

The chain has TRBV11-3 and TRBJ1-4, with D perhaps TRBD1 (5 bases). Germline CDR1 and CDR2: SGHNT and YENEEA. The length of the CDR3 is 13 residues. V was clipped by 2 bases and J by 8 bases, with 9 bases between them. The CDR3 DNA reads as TGTGCCAGCAGCTTACGGGAGGGGGAAAAACTGTTTTTT. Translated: CASSLREGEKLFF.

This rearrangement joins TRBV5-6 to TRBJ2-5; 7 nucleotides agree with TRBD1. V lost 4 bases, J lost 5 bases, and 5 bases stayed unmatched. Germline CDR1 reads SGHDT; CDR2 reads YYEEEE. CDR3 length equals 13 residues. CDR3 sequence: CASSRQGRETQYF. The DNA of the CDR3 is TGTGCCAGCAGCAGACAGGGTCGCGAGACCCAGTACTTC.

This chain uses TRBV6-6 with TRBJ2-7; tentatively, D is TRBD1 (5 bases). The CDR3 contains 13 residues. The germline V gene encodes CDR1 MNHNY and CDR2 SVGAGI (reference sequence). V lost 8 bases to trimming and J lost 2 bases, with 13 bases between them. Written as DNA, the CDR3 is TGTGCCAGCGGCCAGGGTATCGCCTACGAGCAGTACTTC. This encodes CASGQGIAYEQYF.